This T cell receptor beta chain was sequenced during a study of naive and memory T cell subsets. The study, taken as a whole, reports: In naive cells, over 85% of TCR sequences were seen only once.

Two oligonucleotides, mixed equimolar, formed the beta constant-region primer covering TRBC1 and TRBC2. Four rounds of PCR amplified the ligated cDNA using nested alpha and beta constant-region primers plus SP2. One entry per CDR3 protein results from TCRdb running MiXCR on the UMI-ligation and nested PCR reads. The sample holds 95,000 to 150,000 distinct CDR3 sequences, approximately 37% seen once. V lost 6 bases to trimming and J lost 4 bases, with 16 bases between them. There are 14 residues in the CDR3. CDR1 and CDR2 (germline): MDHEN, SYDVKM. This clonotype was detected ten times or more. The antigen is undetermined.

The sequence came from a human donor in good health. The material sequenced was central memory CD4+ T cells from blood. This sequence joins TRBV28 and TRBJ2-7; the D gene could be TRBD1 or TRBD2 (5 bases each). CDR3 DNA sequence: TGTGCCAGCAGGGCACCGGGACGGAATTACGAGCAGTACTTC. Amino acid sequence: CASRAPGRNYEQYF.